The 31 T cell receptor beta chains listed next were all sequenced from one sample in a study of cytomegalovirus exposure and HLA in healthy donors. PCR was performed using 60 Vbeta and 13 Jbeta primers. Repertoires were generated with immunoSEQ multiplex PCR, while TCRdb's copy carries only in-frame clones and drops some. The sample comprises 110,000 or so clones, over 55% of which are singletons, and about 8.6% rests with the top ten. The sample comprised PBMCs. Receptor source: a young man in good health and CMV-seropositive.

This rearrangement joins TRBV5-1 to TRBJ2-6; D call uncertain. Trimming cost V 2 bases and J 3 bases, with 9 bases left between them. CDR1 SGHRS and CDR2 YFSETQ come from the germline V gene. The CDR3 is made up of 15 amino acids. The CDR3 region is CASSFLYGGANVLTF. The CDR3 region has the DNA TGCGCCAGCAGCTTCTTATACGGTGGGGCCAACGTCCTGACTTTC.

The chain recombines TRBV2 with TRBJ2-7; D ambiguous. Per the germline V gene, CDR1 is SNHLY and CDR2 is FYNNEI. V shed 3 bases and J shed 1 base, with 7 bases lying between them. The CDR3 has 13 residues. In DNA form, the CDR3 reads TGTGCCAGCAGTGACGTCAGGTCCTACGAGCAGTACGTC. This sequence encodes CASSDVRSYEQYV.

This clone has only a few counts. Here the CDR3 reads CASSPSFSNQPQHF. The CDR3, as DNA: TGTGCCAGTAGTCCCTCTTTCAGTAATCAGCCCCAGCATTTT. V and J are TRBV19 and TRBJ1-5; D is unresolved. CDR1 and CDR2 from the germline V gene are LNHDA and SQIVND (reference sequence). V was cut by 5 bases and J by 4 bases, with 12 bases left in between. The CDR3 is made up of 14 amino acids.

V usage is TRBV2 and J usage is TRBJ2-3; 7 bases are a match to TRBD2. This CDR3 has 15 residues. The germline V gene encodes CDR1 SNHLY and CDR2 FYNNEI. Trimming removed 3 bases from V and 0 bases from J; junction bases left unmatched: 3. CDR3 loop: CASSELRGSTDTQYF. In DNA, the CDR3 is TGTGCCAGCAGTGAGTTGCGGGGGAGCACAGATACGCAGTATTTT.

The genes are TRBV13 and TRBJ2-7; D possibly corresponds to TRBD2 (6 bases). Deletions cut 5 bases from V and 3 bases from J, with 14 bases between. The CDR3 is 14 residues long. CDR1 and CDR2 (germline): PRHDT, FYEKMQ (reference sequence). CDR3 sequence reads: CASSGRLEGYEQYV. The CDR3 DNA is TGTGCCAGCAGCGGGCGACTAGAGGGCTACGAGCAGTACGTC.

This clone has a single count. V is TRBV28 and J is TRBJ2-2; tentative D call: TRBD1 (6 bases). The CDR3 contains 14 residues. With 8 bases removed from V and 1 base from J, the gap between germline ends came to 11 bases. Germline V gene data show CDR1 as MDHEN and CDR2 as SYDVKM. CDR3 nucleotides: TGTGCCAGCGCCCAGGGGAAGAACACCGGGGAGCTGTTTTTT. Encoded protein: CASAQGKNTGELFF.

This clone was recorded once. CDR3 in amino acids: CASSAPGLAREQFF. CDR3 DNA: TGTGCCAGCAGCGCCCCGGGACTAGCGAGAGAGCAGTTCTTC. This sequence joins TRBV9 and TRBJ2-1; TRBD2 agrees at 10 bases. CDR1 is SGDLS and CDR2 is YYNGEE in the germline V gene. CDR3 length: 14 residues. V was clipped by 3 bases and J by 10 bases; unmatched bases: 7.

The chain combines TRBV13 with TRBJ2-1, with D unresolved. The CDR3 length is 13 residues. CDR1 and CDR2 (germline): PRHDT, FYEKMQ (reference sequence). With 3 bases removed from V and 3 bases from J, the gap between germline ends came to 6 bases. CDR3 in DNA: TGTGCCAGCAGCTTCGCGGTCTACAATGAGCAGTTCTTC. Its translation is CASSFAVYNEQFF.

This clone was found once. The genes are TRBV5-5 and TRBJ2-5; tentatively, D is TRBD2 (5 bases). V lost 0 bases, J lost 5 bases, and 17 bases lay in between. Germline values: CDR1 SGHKS, CDR2 YYEKEE (reference sequence). This CDR3 comprises 16 residues. CDR3 coding DNA: TGTGCCAGCAGCTTGGAGGAGGTCTACTCCTCCGAGACCCAGTACTTC. It translates to CASSLEEVYSSETQYF.

V is TRBV11-2 and J is TRBJ1-4; possible D gene TRBD1, 5 bases. CDR1 is SGHAT and CDR2 is FQNNGV in the germline V gene. The V gene lost 3 bases and the J gene lost 7 bases, with 15 bases spanning the gap. The CDR3 extends over 15 amino acids. This chain's CDR3 is CASSLISGYGEKLFF. In DNA, the CDR3 is TGTGCCAGCAGCTTGATTTCAGGGTACGGTGAAAAACTGTTTTTT.

CDR3 protein: CASIGSTAGPNTGELFF. The CDR3 DNA reads as TGTGCCAGCATTGGGAGTACAGCGGGGCCGAACACCGGGGAGCTGTTTTTT. The chain couples TRBV2 to TRBJ2-2; 7 positions agree with TRBD2. Germline V gives CDR1 SNHLY, CDR2 FYNNEI. This CDR3 spans 17 amino acids. V trimming: 7 bases; J trimming: 0 bases; junction bases outside the gene matches: 11.

The V gene is TRBV29-1, the J gene TRBJ2-3; 15 bases match TRBD2. This CDR3 spans 15 amino acids. Looked up from germline, CDR1 is SQVTM and CDR2 is ANQGSEA. V shed 4 bases and J 6 bases; nucleotides not matched to a gene: 5. The CDR3 region has the DNA TGCAGCGTTGGGGGGACTAGCGGGGGGCCGGATACGCAGTATTTT. It codes for CSVGGTSGGPDTQYF.

The rearrangement joins TRBV4-2 to TRBJ2-3; possibly TRBD2 for D (6 bases). V was pared by 3 bases and J by 2 bases, with 12 bases between. CDR3 length: 15 residues. CDR1 and CDR2 (germline): LGHNA, YNFKEQ. CDR3 coding DNA: TGTGCCAGCAGCCATGAGGCGGGGCCCACAGATACGCAGTATTTT. This encodes CASSHEAGPTDTQYF.

The rearrangement links TRBV5-1 to TRBJ2-7, with TRBD1 as a possible D gene (6 bases). The ends were cut back, 0 bases at V and 3 bases at J, with 13 bases in the middle. The germline V gene encodes CDR1 SGHRS and CDR2 YFSETQ. This CDR3 is built from 15 residues. The CDR3 coding sequence is TGCGCCAGCAGCTTGGGGACAGTGGATGACTACGAGCAGTACGTC. Its protein is CASSLGTVDDYEQYV.

This clone was counted between two and nine times. No conserved phenylalanine or tryptophan ends this CDR3, so it is likely a read error. No DNA is shown, since the ends of the CDR3 on it are uncertain; the CDR3 is the one TCRdb lists. The chain links TRBV6-1 to TRBJ1-1. Germline assignment: CDR1 MNHNS and CDR2 SASEGT. The CDR3 sequence runs 13 residues, both termini included. The CDR3 region is CASRTGQEGRVWL.

The chain employs TRBV4-2 and TRBJ1-2, with a weak D call TRBD1 (5 bases). The CDR3 has 18 amino acids. V was trimmed by 4 bases and J by 5 bases, leaving 26 bases between them. Germline values: CDR1 LGHNA, CDR2 YNFKEQ. CDR3 coding DNA: TGTGCCAGCAGCCTCGCCCTCTCGCAGGGTAGCTCCCTTTATGGCTACACCTTC. Translation: CASSLALSQGSSLYGYTF.

The chain has TRBV11-2 and TRBJ2-7; possibly TRBD1 for D (6 bases). Germline V gives CDR1 SGHAT, CDR2 FQNNGV. The CDR3 totals 15 residues. V lost 1 base and J lost 5, with 15 bases in between. The CDR3 coding sequence is TGTGCCAGCAGCTTAGGTCCACTGGACAGAGACGAGCAGTACTTC. Its translation: CASSLGPLDRDEQYF.

The chain links TRBV18 to TRBJ1-4, with 8 bases fitting TRBD1. Germline assignment: CDR1 KGHSH and CDR2 LQKENI. CDR3 length equals 15 residues. Unmatched junction bases numbered 7, after V lost 2 bases and J lost 8 bases. CDR3 DNA: TGTGCCAGCTCACCAATTCGACAGGGGAGAGAAAAACTGTTTTTT. Translated, it gives CASSPIRQGREKLFF.

This clone showed up just once. This chain connects TRBV5-6 to TRBJ2-3, with 8 positions matching TRBD2. With 1 base clipped from V and 9 bases from J, the junction kept 7 bases outside the gene matches. Germline assignment: CDR1 SGHDT and CDR2 YYEEEE. This CDR3 comprises 14 residues. This CDR3 reads CASSLSPAGVTQYF. The CDR3 DNA follows: TGTGCCAGCAGCTTGAGCCCAGCGGGGGTAACGCAGTATTTT.

V is TRBV27 and J is TRBJ1-6, with D maybe TRBD1 (6 bases). Trimming removed 3 bases at V and 10 bases at J, with 13 bases between. The CDR3 spans 14 residues. The germline V gene has CDR1 MNHEY and CDR2 SMNVEV (reference sequence). The CDR3 reads CASSLWGPRSPLHF. The CDR3 nucleotides read TGTGCCAGCAGTTTGTGGGGGCCTAGATCACCCCTCCACTTT.

This clone was detected only once. The chain joins TRBV25-1 to TRBJ2-3; 9 nucleotides agree with TRBD2. V was clipped by 2 bases and J by 9 bases; unmatched bases: 12. The CDR3 consists of 16 residues. Germline V gene lookup returns CDR1 MGHDK and CDR2 SYGVNS. Written as DNA, the CDR3 is TGTGCCAGCAGTGAAGAGAGGGGGCTAGCGGGGCGGACGCAGTATTTT. It encodes CASSEERGLAGRTQYF.

The chain links TRBV28 to TRBJ2-2; 7 bases fit TRBD1. The CDR3 runs 16 residues. With 5 bases clipped from V and 1 base from J, the junction kept 7 bases outside the gene matches. Per the germline V gene, CDR1 is MDHEN and CDR2 is SYDVKM. As DNA, the CDR3 is TGTGCCAGCAGTAAAGACAGGGCTTTGAACACCGGGGAGCTGTTTTTT. The encoded protein is CASSKDRALNTGELFF.

The chain links TRBV10-3 to TRBJ1-2; 9 bases fit TRBD1. The CDR3 is 13 amino acids. CDR1 and CDR2 from the germline V gene are ENHRY and SYGVKD. The ends lost 6 bases at V and 6 bases at J; junction bases unmatched: 5. Here the CDR3 DNA reads TGTGCCATCAGCGGGACAGGGTTGGATGGCTACACCTTC. This gives the protein CAISGTGLDGYTF.

This chain's CDR3 is CASSEIRGRNEQFF. In DNA, the CDR3 is TGTGCCAGCAGTGAGATCAGGGGAAGGAATGAGCAGTTCTTC. V and J are TRBV6-1 and TRBJ2-1; tentative D call: TRBD1 (6 bases). V lost 3 bases, J lost 7 bases, and 13 bases lay in between. Germline V gene lookup returns CDR1 MNHNS and CDR2 SASEGT. This CDR3 contains 14 residues.

V and J are TRBV7-9 and TRBJ2-5, with 15 bases that match TRBD2. The CDR3 contains 18 residues. Germline CDR1 reads SEHNR; CDR2 reads FQNEAQ (reference sequence). Trimming took 5 bases from V and 5 from J; bases not matched to a gene: 12. The chain's CDR3 is CASSPRTSGGDVAETQYF. In nucleotides, the CDR3 is TGTGCCAGCAGCCCACGGACTAGCGGGGGGGACGTAGCGGAGACCCAGTACTTC.

CDR3 sequence reads: CASSGQGSWTGELFF. The CDR3 region has the DNA TGTGCCAGCAGTGGACAGGGGTCCTGGACCGGGGAGCTGTTTTTT. The chain is built from TRBV6-1 and TRBJ2-2; TRBD1 agrees at 8 bases. CDR3 size: 15 residues. CDR1 and CDR2 from the germline V gene are MNHNS and SASEGT. Trimming removed 4 bases from V and 5 bases from J; junction bases left unmatched: 6.

This clone was recorded once. The chain combines TRBV9 with TRBJ1-3; possible D gene TRBD1, 6 bases. V was clipped by 4 bases and J by 3 bases, with 17 bases between them. Germline V gives CDR1 SGDLS, CDR2 YYNGEE. The CDR3 totals 16 residues. The CDR3 coding sequence is TGTGCCAGCAGCCCCAGGTGGGACAACCTTGGAAACACCATATATTTT. It is translated as CASSPRWDNLGNTIYF.

The chain has TRBV10-3 and TRBJ1-2, with 7 bases matching TRBD1. The CDR3 extends over 13 amino acids. Germline V CDR1 and CDR2: ENHRY, SYGVKD. V dropped 4 bases and J dropped 8; count of bases not matched to a gene: 7. CDR3 sequence reads: CAISAGTVSGYTF. CDR3 nucleotide sequence: TGTGCCATCAGTGCCGGGACAGTGAGCGGCTACACCTTC.

On this clone: In the same sample, other DNA sequences code for this CDR3. This chain joins TRBV29-1 and TRBJ2-3; D might be TRBD1 (5 bases). Germline CDR1 reads SQVTM; CDR2 reads ANQGSEA. This CDR3 spans 12 amino acids. The V end lost 6 bases, the J end lost 1 base, and 8 bases lay between the germline ends. CDR3 residues: CSVDIGTDTQYF. Written as DNA, the CDR3 is TGCAGCGTGGACATCGGCACAGATACGCAGTATTTT.

The chain recombines TRBV5-5 with TRBJ2-2; the match to TRBD1 covers 8 bases. The J segment lost 5 bases and the V segment lost 0 bases, leaving 0 bases of the junction unmatched. CDR3 length: 14 residues. Germline V gives CDR1 SGHKS, CDR2 YYEKEE (reference sequence). The CDR3 loop reads CASSLGQGTGELFF. CDR3 bases: TGTGCCAGCAGCTTGGGACAGGGGACCGGGGAGCTGTTTTTT.

V is TRBV5-6 and J is TRBJ1-1, with a tentative D call TRBD1 (5 bases). There are 15 residues in the CDR3. Trimming removed 0 bases at V and 0 bases at J, with 9 bases between. CDR1 is SGHDT, CDR2 YYEEEE, per germline. CDR3 in amino acids: CASSLATGLNTEAFF. In nucleotides, the CDR3 is TGTGCCAGCAGCTTGGCCACAGGCTTGAACACTGAAGCTTTCTTT.